These 4 T cell receptor beta chains were sequenced from one sample in a study of response to subunit inactivated influenza vaccine. One entry per CDR3 protein results from TCRdb running MiXCR on the RT-PCR reads. Of 650,000 to 800,000 distinct CDR3 sequences listed, about 18% were seen once; the top ten hold about a tenth. The sample consisted of PBMCs from blood, taken approximately 5 days after vaccination. The receptor set was obtained from a man in his fifties who received an inactivated influenza vaccine.

The chain recombines TRBV30 with TRBJ2-1, with a possible D match to TRBD2 (6 bases). This CDR3 region has 15 residues. Trimming cost V 1 base and J 8 bases, with 18 bases left between them. Per germline, CDR1 GTSNPN and CDR2 SVGIG (reference sequence). In DNA, the CDR3 is TGTGCCTGGAGTGCCGGACTATCGCCCGTGTATGAGCAGTTCTTC. Amino acid sequence: CAWSAGLSPVYEQFF.

The chain couples TRBV13 to TRBJ2-7, with 8 bases identical to TRBD1. Unmatched junction bases numbered 7, after V lost 4 bases and J lost 2 bases. This CDR3 comprises 15 residues. CDR1 and CDR2 from the germline V gene are PRHDT and FYEKMQ (reference sequence). Here the CDR3 reads CASSSRDRPPYEQYF. The CDR3 DNA reads TGTGCCAGCAGCTCCCGGGACAGGCCACCCTACGAGCAGTACTTC. The full variable domain, its missing parts supplied by reference TRBV13 and TRBJ2-7, is AAGVIQSPRHLIKEKRETATLKCYPIPRHDTVYWYQQGPGQDPQFLISFYEKMQSDKGSIPDRFSAQQFSDYHSELNMSSLELGDSALYFCASSSRDRPPYEQYFGPGTRLTVT.

This clonotype was seen only a few times. The chain is built from TRBV24-1 and TRBJ2-2; 11 nucleotides match TRBD2. Germline V gene data show CDR1 as KGHDR and CDR2 as SFDVKD. CDR3 length: 17 amino acids. V was pared by 4 bases and J by 5 bases, with 8 bases of the junction left unmatched. The CDR3 region has the DNA TGTGCCACCAGTGACCCTGCGGGACTAGCGGAGACCGGGGAGCTGTTTTTT. Residues: CATSDPAGLAETGELFF.

This clonotype was counted many times. V usage is TRBV18 and J usage is TRBJ2-1; the match to TRBD2 covers 8 bases. V gave up 4 bases and J gave up 9 bases; unmatched junction bases: 14. The CDR3 is 16 amino acids. The germline V gene encodes CDR1 KGHSH and CDR2 LQKENI. In DNA, the CDR3 is TGTGCCAGCTCACTTCCTCTTTCGGGGGGGTCTGGTGAGCAGTTCTTC. It yields the protein CASSLPLSGGSGEQFF.